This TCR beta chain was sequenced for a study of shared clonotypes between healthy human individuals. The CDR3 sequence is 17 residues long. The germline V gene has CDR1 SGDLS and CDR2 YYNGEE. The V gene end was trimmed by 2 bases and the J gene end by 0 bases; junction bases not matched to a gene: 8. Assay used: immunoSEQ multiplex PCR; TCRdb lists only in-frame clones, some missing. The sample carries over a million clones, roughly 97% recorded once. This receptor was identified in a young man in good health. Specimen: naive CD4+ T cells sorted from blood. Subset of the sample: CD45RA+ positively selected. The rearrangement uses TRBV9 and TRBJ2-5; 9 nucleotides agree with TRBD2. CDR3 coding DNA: TGTGCCAGCAGCGTTACAGCGGGAGGCGGGTACCAAGAGACCCAGTACTTC. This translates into CASSVTAGGGYQETQYF.